Listed below are T cell receptor beta chains from one sample, sequenced in a study of T-cell reconstitution after alpha-beta-depleted transplantation in children. Using its own MiXCR run on the PCR reads, TCRdb lists one record per CDR3 protein. Seen here are 230,000 or so distinct CDR3 sequences, about 11% observed once, and the top ten hold roughly 2.8%. The sample in question was PBMCs from the stem cell graft donor, obtained from the stem cell graft. These receptors came from a human donor who donated a stem cell graft to a child with acute lymphoblastic leukemia. Both conserved end residues are part of each CDR3. The D gene is left open where the match is weak. For some rows the clone size is stated as once, few or many, or as a class when expanded; others skip it.

clone_size,d_call,v_call,j_call,cdr3_aa,cdr3_nt
few,NA,TRBV19,TRBJ1-5,CASRPVVQGGNQPQHF,TGTGCCAGTAGGCCCGTCGTTCAAGGAGGCAATCAGCCCCAGCATTTT
many,NA,TRBV12-3/TRBV12-4,TRBJ1-6,CASRLVTNSPLHF,TGTGCCAGCAGACTAGTGACCAATTCACCCCTCCACTTT
few,NA,TRBV10-1,TRBJ2-2,CASSELKAGELFF,TGCGCCAGCAGTGAGCTGAAGGCCGGGGAGCTGTTTTTT
many,NA,TRBV28,TRBJ2-3,CASSYQRGDTQYF,TGTGCCAGCAGTTACCAGAGGGGAGATACGCAGTATTTT
many,NA,TRBV7-9,TRBJ2-1,CASSLNSGTNEQFF,TGTGCCAGCAGCTTGAATAGCGGCACGAATGAGCAGTTCTTC
NA,NA,TRBV7-2,TRBJ2-3,CASSPGGGGADTQYF,TGTGCCAGCAGCCCAGGGGGCGGGGGGGCGGATACGCAGTATTTT
many,NA,TRBV10-3,TRBJ1-1,CAISITLNTEAFF,TGTGCCATCAGCATAACTTTGAACACTGAAGCTTTCTTT
many,NA,TRBV12-3/TRBV12-4,TRBJ2-6,CASSFIKGSGAEDNVLTF,TGTGCCAGCAGTTTTATCAAGGGCTCGGGGGCCGAGGACAACGTCCTGACTTTC
NA,TRBD1,TRBV27,TRBJ1-2,CASSFRTGQGLYGYTF,TGTGCCAGCAGTTTCCGGACAGGCCAAGGACTCTATGGCTACACCTTC
few,NA,TRBV7-9,TRBJ1-5,CASSEQGANQPQHF,TGTGCCAGCAGCGAGCAGGGCGCCAATCAGCCCCAGCATTTT
medium-sized,TRBD1,TRBV27,TRBJ1-2,CASRVQGANYGYTF,TGTGCCAGCAGGGTACAGGGGGCTAACTATGGCTACACCTTC
few,NA,TRBV4-3,TRBJ1-6,CASSQGEVRLAPLHF,TGCGCCAGCAGCCAAGGGGAGGTCAGATTGGCACCCCTCCACTTT
NA,TRBD2,TRBV3-1,TRBJ2-1,CASSQDIAGGIYNEQFF,TGTGCCAGCAGCCAAGATATAGCGGGGGGTATATACAATGAGCAGTTCTTC
many,NA,TRBV9,TRBJ2-2,CASSEARGLAFGELFF,TGTGCCAGCAGCGAGGCGCGAGGGCTAGCCTTCGGGGAGCTGTTTTTT
many,NA,TRBV28,TRBJ2-1,CASSFPTVRTRATHEQFF,TGTGCCAGCAGTTTCCCGACCGTCAGGACTCGAGCAACCCATGAGCAGTTCTTC
many,NA,TRBV7-9,TRBJ2-5,CASSPRQQETQYF,TGTGCCAGCAGCCCGAGACAGCAAGAGACCCAGTACTTC
many,TRBD1,TRBV5-1,TRBJ2-5,CASSLKQGVETQYF,TGCGCCAGCAGCTTAAAACAGGGGGTAGAGACCCAGTACTTC
many,NA,TRBV7-9,TRBJ2-2,CASATIMMVFF,TGTGCCAGCGCTACTATTATGATGGTGTTTTTT
many,NA,TRBV5-5,TRBJ1-1,CASSSGPKKGGEAFF,TGTGCCAGCAGCTCGGGTCCCAAGAAGGGGGGTGAAGCTTTCTTT
many,TRBD1,TRBV19,TRBJ2-3,CASSMKGAGDTQYF,TGTGCCAGTAGTATGAAGGGGGCCGGAGATACGCAGTATTTT
NA,NA,TRBV28,TRBJ2-1,CASSFRSYVNEQFF,TGTGCCAGCAGTTTTCGGTCTTACGTCAATGAGCAGTTCTTC
NA,NA,TRBV7-2,TRBJ2-7,CASSRWTTYEQYF,TGTGCCAGCAGCCGATGGACTACCTACGAGCAGTACTTC
many,TRBD1,TRBV29-1,TRBJ2-7,CSVDGQGSTYEQYF,TGCAGCGTCGACGGACAGGGTAGCACCTACGAGCAGTACTTC
many,TRBD1,TRBV12-3/TRBV12-4,TRBJ1-2,CASSSDRDYGYTF,TGTGCCAGCAGTTCCGACAGGGACTATGGCTACACCTTC
many,TRBD1,TRBV4-2,TRBJ1-2,CASSQGQGHYGYTF,TGTGCCAGCAGCCAGGGACAGGGACATTATGGCTACACCTTC
many,NA,TRBV6-5,TRBJ1-6,CASSYSRVGAGESPLHF,TGTGCCAGCAGTTACTCGAGAGTTGGCGCGGGGGAATCACCCCTCCACTTT
many,TRBD1,TRBV12-3/TRBV12-4,TRBJ2-3,CASRGTGIDTQYF,TGTGCCAGCAGGGGGACAGGGATAGATACGCAGTATTTT
NA,TRBD1,TRBV3-1,TRBJ1-5,CASSQDSQGPVQPQHF,TGTGCCAGCAGCCAAGATTCACAGGGGCCGGTTCAGCCCCAGCATTTT
many,TRBD1,TRBV27,TRBJ2-7,CASSSPRDRGGEQYF,TGTGCCAGCAGCTCGCCCCGGGACAGGGGAGGCGAGCAGTACTTC
NA,NA,TRBV4-3,TRBJ2-2,CASSQGSGRSTGELFF,TGCGCCAGCAGCCAAGGATCGGGTCGGAGCACCGGGGAGCTGTTTTTT
NA,NA,TRBV6-2/TRBV6-3,TRBJ2-7,CASSYSIGEGSGESYEQYF,TGTGCCAGCAGTTACTCGATCGGGGAGGGGTCAGGGGAATCCTACGAGCAGTACTTC
many,NA,TRBV27,TRBJ2-1,CASSRQMNNEQFF,TGTGCCAGCTCCCGACAGATGAACAATGAGCAGTTCTTC
NA,TRBD1,TRBV12-3/TRBV12-4,TRBJ2-5,CASSRVHLTGLETQYF,TGTGCCAGCAGTCGGGTCCACTTGACAGGGTTGGAGACCCAGTACTTC
many,NA,TRBV20-1,TRBJ2-2,CSARDPRTGVGVSGELFF,TGCAGTGCTAGAGATCCCCGGACTGGAGTAGGGGTATCCGGGGAGCTGTTTTTT
few,NA,TRBV29-1,TRBJ1-2,CSALRAGGGYTF,TGCAGCGCCTTAAGGGCAGGAGGAGGCTACACCTTC
many,NA,TRBV12-3/TRBV12-4,TRBJ1-1,CASSSGLAEAFF,TGTGCCAGCAGTTCAGGTTTGGCTGAAGCTTTCTTT
many,NA,TRBV28,TRBJ1-2,CASSRGGHGYTF,TGTGCCAGCAGCCGTGGGGGTCATGGCTACACCTTC
many,TRBD2,TRBV27,TRBJ2-2,CASSLLELAGGKAGELFF,TGTGCCAGCAGTTTATTAGAGCTAGCGGGAGGTAAAGCCGGGGAGCTGTTTTTT
NA,TRBD1,TRBV6-5,TRBJ1-2,CASSAWQGVYGYTF,TGTGCCAGCAGCGCCTGGCAGGGGGTCTATGGCTACACCTTC
NA,TRBD2,TRBV6-1,TRBJ2-1,CASRGGEVVYNEQFF,TGTGCCAGCAGGGGGGGGGAGGTGGTCTACAATGAGCAGTTCTTC
many,NA,TRBV25-1,TRBJ2-7,CASSARTSYEQYF,TGTGCCAGCAGTGCCAGGACCTCCTACGAGCAGTACTTC
many,TRBD1,TRBV5-1,TRBJ2-2,CASSLGDRGLTGELFF,TGCGCCAGCAGCTTGGGGGACAGGGGCCTCACCGGGGAGCTGTTTTTT
many,TRBD2,TRBV6-5,TRBJ2-2,CASSYRRLADTNTGELFF,TGTGCCAGCAGCTACCGACGCCTAGCGGATACGAACACCGGGGAGCTGTTTTTT
many,NA,TRBV20-1,TRBJ1-5,CSAHRGGINQPQHF,TGCAGTGCACACCGGGGCGGCATCAATCAGCCCCAGCATTTT
many,NA,TRBV5-1,TRBJ2-2,CASTRASNTGELFF,TGCGCCAGCACCCGTGCGTCGAACACCGGGGAGCTGTTTTTT
NA,NA,TRBV5-1,TRBJ2-1,CASSLLRAEYNEQFF,TGCGCCAGCAGCTTGCTAAGGGCGGAGTACAATGAGCAGTTCTTC
many,NA,TRBV20-1,TRBJ2-1,CSAGSRGNEQFF,TGCAGTGCTGGCTCCCGTGGGAATGAGCAGTTCTTC
many,NA,TRBV7-9,TRBJ1-2,CASNPPGVYGYTF,TGTGCCAGCAACCCCCCGGGGGTTTATGGCTACACCTTC
NA,NA,TRBV4-2,TRBJ2-2,CASSPEEGGTGELFF,TGTGCCAGCAGCCCAGAGGAGGGCGGAACCGGGGAGCTGTTTTTT
NA,NA,TRBV9,TRBJ1-5,CASSVEGGSNQPQHF,TGTGCCAGCAGCGTAGAAGGGGGTAGCAATCAGCCCCAGCATTTT
many,NA,TRBV28,TRBJ2-2,CASSPPWAGPTGELFF,TGTGCCAGCAGTCCACCCTGGGCGGGGCCCACCGGGGAGCTGTTTTTT
NA,NA,TRBV7-2,TRBJ2-5,CASSWLGTQYF,TGTGCCAGCAGCTGGTTAGGGACCCAGTACTTC
few,NA,TRBV27,TRBJ2-5,CASSKGVGGRETQYF,TGTGCCAGCAGTAAGGGAGTGGGGGGAAGAGAGACCCAGTACTTC
many,TRBD1,TRBV11-2,TRBJ2-4,CASSFDRDRGRAKNIQYF,TGTGCCAGCAGCTTTGACCGGGACAGGGGAAGGGCCAAAAACATTCAGTACTTC
NA,TRBD1,TRBV7-2,TRBJ2-7,CASSLRDSRTYEQYF,TGTGCCAGCAGCTTACGGGACAGTAGGACCTACGAGCAGTACTTC
many,NA,TRBV5-1,TRBJ1-4,CASSLVGNPASEKLFF,TGCGCCAGCAGCTTGGTTGGAAACCCGGCCTCCGAAAAACTGTTTTTT
many,NA,TRBV12-3/TRBV12-4,TRBJ2-2,CASSPDESTGELFF,TGTGCCAGCAGTCCAGATGAGAGCACCGGGGAGCTGTTTTTT